The 24 T cell receptor beta chains in this list originate from one sample, sequenced in a study of CD8+CD57+ T cells in acquired aplastic anemia. The study profiled TCR beta VDJ and CDR3 using genomic DNA as template. TCRdb independently ran MiXCR on the reads; one entry per CDR3 protein. The repertoire has around 500,000 distinct CDR3 sequences, about a third of them found once; the top ten carry 0.82%. The sequenced patients had an expansion of CD8+CD57+ cells seen by flow cytometry. Input material: sorted CD4+, CD8+, or CD8+CD57+ T cells (not recorded which) from PBMCs. Receptors originate from a human donor with aplastic anemia.

This clonotype was recorded a few times. V is TRBV20-1 and J is TRBJ1-5, with D perhaps matching TRBD1 (6 bases). Germline CDR1 DFQATT, CDR2 SNEGSKA (reference sequence). Between the trimmed V and J ends, which lost 5 bases and 2 bases, there was a span of 16 bases. The CDR3 has 15 residues. The DNA for the CDR3 is TGCAGTGCTGGAAATTACAGGGATGGCAATCAGCCCCAGCATTTT. Amino acid sequence: CSAGNYRDGNQPQHF.

V usage is TRBV2 and J usage is TRBJ2-7, with TRBD1 identical over 7 bases. Germline lookup yields CDR1 SNHLY and CDR2 FYNNEI. The V segment lost 6 bases and the J segment 2 bases; nucleotides outside the gene matches: 10. The CDR3 length is 15 residues. The CDR3 protein is CASSYDVQGAYEQYF. The CDR3, as DNA: TGTGCCAGCAGCTACGATGTTCAGGGGGCCTACGAGCAGTACTTC.

This clonotype was observed a few times. V usage is TRBV6-1 and J usage is TRBJ1-6, with 9 bases that match TRBD1. V shed 7 bases and J 8 bases; nucleotides not matched to a gene: 6. CDR1 and CDR2 from the germline V gene are MNHNS and SASEGT. The CDR3 consists of 14 residues. The chain's CDR3 is CASKIRDRDSPLHF. The CDR3 bases are TGTGCCAGCAAGATCCGGGACAGGGATTCACCCCTCCACTTT.

The sample holds many counts of this clonotype. The V call is TRBV20-1, the J call TRBJ2-7; 11 bases fit TRBD1. The V and J ends lost 6 bases and 2 bases, in that order; junction bases with no gene match: 6. The germline V gene has CDR1 DFQATT and CDR2 SNEGSKA (reference sequence). This CDR3 has 14 residues. The CDR3 coding sequence is TGCAGTGCCCGCTGGGACAGGGGGACCTACGAGCAGTACTTC. This translates into CSARWDRGTYEQYF.

The chain recombines TRBV19 with TRBJ2-3, with a weak D call TRBD2 (5 bases). V lost 1 base to trimming and J lost 1 base, with 15 bases between them. The CDR3 loop spans 17 amino acids. Germline values: CDR1 LNHDA, CDR2 SQIVND (reference sequence). CDR3 residues: CASSIVRGSDGTDTQYF. CDR3 bases: TGTGCCAGTAGTATAGTTCGGGGTAGCGATGGCACAGATACGCAGTATTTT. The variable domain in full, with the rest retrieved from reference TRBV19 and TRBJ2-3, is DGGITQSPKYLFRKEGQNVTLSCEQNLNHDAMYWYRQDPGQGLRLIYYSQIVNDFQKGDIAEGYSVSREKKESFPLTVTSAQKNPTAFYLCASSIVRGSDGTDTQYFGPGTRLTVL.

This clonotype was observed a single time. The V gene is TRBV7-9, the J gene TRBJ1-1; unclear D gene. V lost 1 base, J lost 6 bases, and 9 bases lay in between. This CDR3 spans 13 amino acids. Germline V CDR1 and CDR2: SEHNR, FQNEAQ (reference sequence). The CDR3 region has the DNA TGTGCCAGCAGCTTAGGAAATAGGGCTGAAGCTTTCTTT. Translation gives CASSLGNRAEAFF.

This clonotype was recorded at least ten times. Sequence at one end of the junction differs from germline and may be a read error. The chain has TRBV7-7 and TRBJ2-5; D could derive from TRBD1 or TRBD2 (5 bases each). Germline V gives CDR1 SSHAT, CDR2 FNYEAQ (reference sequence). This CDR3 comprises 14 residues. CDR3 nucleotides: TGTGCTAGCAGCTTAGAGGGGATCCAAGAGACCCAGTACTTC. Amino acid sequence: CASSLEGIQETQYF. Using reference TRBV7-7 and TRBJ2-5 for the parts outside the CDR3, the full variable domain is GAGVSQSPRYKVTKRGQDVTLRCDPISSHATLYWYQQALGQGPEFLTYFNYEAQPDKSGLPSDRFSAERPEGSISTLTIQRTEQRDSAMYRCASSLEGIQETQYFGPGTRLLVL.

This clonotype was seen only a few times. The J gene is TRBJ2-1, the V gene TRBV7-9, with D perhaps assigned TRBD1 or TRBD2 (5 bases each). In germline, CDR1 is SEHNR, CDR2 FQNEAQ (reference sequence). Trimming took 5 bases from V and 0 from J, leaving 17 bases between them. This CDR3 region has 17 residues. CDR3 in amino acids: CASSITLRDPSYNEQFF. Written as DNA, the CDR3 is TGTGCCAGCAGCATAACGCTTCGGGACCCCTCCTACAATGAGCAGTTCTTC.

Many counts were recorded for this clonotype. This rearrangement joins TRBV7-2 to TRBJ2-7; tentative D call: TRBD2 (6 bases). Germline CDR1 reads SGHTA; CDR2 reads FQGNSA. Trimming removed 5 bases at V and 7 bases at J, with 18 bases between. The CDR3 covers 14 residues. The CDR3 here is CASSQTAGVREQYF. The CDR3 nucleotides read TGTGCCAGCAGCCAAACAGCGGGTGTTCGGGAGCAGTACTTC.

The rearrangement joins TRBV12-3 or TRBV12-4 to TRBJ2-3; the D gene could be TRBD1 or TRBD2 (6 bases each). Trimming took 6 bases from V and 3 from J, leaving 16 bases between them. The CDR3 totals 15 residues. The CDR3 nucleotides are TGTGCCAGCAGGCAGTTGGGGGCGGGAACAGATACGCAGTATTTT. Translation gives CASRQLGAGTDTQYF.

This clonotype was seen at least ten times. The chain couples TRBV6-5 to TRBJ1-6; 7 bases line up with TRBD1. This CDR3 spans 14 amino acids. Germline values: CDR1 MNHEY, CDR2 SVGAGI. Unmatched junction bases numbered 3, after V lost 4 bases and J lost 6 bases. CDR3 nucleotides: TGTGCCAGCAGTTTGGACAGGTCTAATTCACCCCTCCACTTT. Translation gives CASSLDRSNSPLHF.

The chain is built from TRBV5-4 and TRBJ2-5; 10 bases line up with TRBD2. This CDR3 has 15 residues. J lost 5 bases, V lost 2 bases, and 6 bases had no gene match. Germline assignment: CDR1 SGHNT and CDR2 YYREEE (reference sequence). CDR3 coding DNA: TGTGCCAGCAGCTTAGAGCGGGGGGGCCCGGAGACCCAGTACTTC. This sequence encodes CASSLERGGPETQYF.

Ten or more counts support this clonotype. The chain links TRBV4-1 to TRBJ2-7; D is ambiguous. Trimming took 3 bases from V and 3 from J, leaving 15 bases between them. This CDR3 has 15 residues. In germline, CDR1 is MGHRA, CDR2 YSYEKL. The DNA of the CDR3 is TGCGCCAGCAGCCACCCTGTTGGACGAGTCTACGAGCAGTACTTC. It codes for CASSHPVGRVYEQYF.

This clonotype was counted a few times. The chain links TRBV6-5 to TRBJ1-1; D call uncertain. The V end lost 4 bases, the J end lost 1 base, and 7 bases lay between the germline ends. CDR1 and CDR2 (germline): MNHEY, SVGAGI. CDR3 length: 13 residues. The CDR3: CASSFQRNTEAFF. The CDR3 nucleotides read TGTGCCAGCAGTTTTCAGAGGAACACTGAAGCTTTCTTT.

The genes are TRBV14 and TRBJ2-4; D gene unclear. V lost 1 base, J lost 12 bases, and 19 bases lay in between. The CDR3 has 15 amino acids. The germline gives CDR1 SGHDN, CDR2 FVKESK. The CDR3 DNA reads as TGTGCCAGCAGCCAAGTGAACGAAGAAGGTGTTAGTCAGTACTTC. It specifies CASSQVNEEGVSQYF.

J is TRBJ2-1 and V is TRBV27; D uncertain. The CDR3 is made up of 14 amino acids. CDR1 is MNHEY and CDR2 is SMNVEV in the germline V gene (reference sequence). Trimming cost V 0 bases and J 5 bases, with 8 bases left between them. Written as DNA, the CDR3 is TGTGCCAGCAGTTTATCGCGGCAGAACAATGAGCAGTTCTTC. Its protein is CASSLSRQNNEQFF.

The sample holds many counts of this clonotype. This sequence joins TRBV20-1 and TRBJ2-7; tentatively, D is TRBD2 (5 bases). V lost 6 bases and J lost 3, with 15 bases in between. CDR3 size: 13 residues. CDR1 is DFQATT and CDR2 is SNEGSKA in the germline V gene (reference sequence). Here the CDR3 DNA reads TGCAGTGCAACATCTCCGGGGTTCTACGAGCAGTACTTC. Amino acid sequence: CSATSPGFYEQYF.

The chain uses TRBV15 and TRBJ2-5, with D tentatively TRBD1 or TRBD2 (6 bases each). V gave up 2 bases and J gave up 6 bases, with 13 bases separating them. The V gene's germline CDR1 is LNHNV and CDR2 YYDKDF (reference sequence). The CDR3 loop spans 14 amino acids. The chain's CDR3 is CATSRPGGGQTQYF. DNA for the CDR3: TGTGCCACCAGCAGACCCGGGGGCGGGCAGACCCAGTACTTC.

This clonotype came up many times. The genes are TRBV10-3 and TRBJ1-2, with 11 bases fitting TRBD1. Per germline, CDR1 ENHRY and CDR2 SYGVKD. V shed 5 bases and J 2 bases; nucleotides not matched to a gene: 7. The CDR3 has 16 amino acids. Here the CDR3 DNA reads TGTGCCATCAGTCCCTGGGGGACAGGGGGAAACTATGGCTACACCTTC. It codes for CAISPWGTGGNYGYTF.

The CDR3 DNA reads as TGTGCCAGCAGCCCAGGCGGGGACAAAGCGTTCTTC. This codes for CASSPGGDKAFF. The chain couples TRBV16 to TRBJ2-1; possibly TRBD1 or TRBD2 for D (6 bases each). CDR3 length: 12 residues. V was trimmed by 4 bases and J by 15 bases, leaving 16 bases between them. Germline lookup yields CDR1 KGHSY and CDR2 FQNENV.

The gene calls are TRBV6-5 and TRBJ1-5, with D unclear. Germline V gene lookup returns CDR1 MNHEY and CDR2 SVGAGI. V was cut by 0 bases and J by 6 bases, with 9 bases left in between. This CDR3 contains 14 residues. CDR3 sequence: CASSYSTGFQPQHF. The CDR3 DNA is TGTGCCAGCAGTTACTCGACGGGATTTCAGCCCCAGCATTTT.

This chain connects TRBV6-1 to TRBJ1-3; D is unresolved. Germline V gene lookup returns CDR1 MNHNS and CDR2 SASEGT. There are 12 residues in the CDR3. The V end was cut by 1 base, the J end by 4 bases, with 2 bases between. The DNA for the CDR3 is TGTGCCAGCAGTGAAGTGGGAAACACCATATATTTT. Translating gives CASSEVGNTIYF.

Concerning this clonotype: A read error may explain this, as a much larger clone is one base away. The chain couples TRBV20-1 to TRBJ1-5; D call uncertain. CDR1 is DFQATT and CDR2 is SNEGSKA in the germline V gene (reference sequence). The CDR3 runs to 13 residues. With 3 bases removed from V and 2 bases from J, the gap between germline ends came to 8 bases. CDR3 amino acids: CSARAVGNQPQHF. In nucleotides, the CDR3 is TGCAGTGCTAGGGCAGTCGGCAATCAGCCCCAGCATTTT.

Written as DNA, the CDR3 is TGCAGCGTTGAAGACCCTCTACAGGGGGGTTATGGCTACACCTTC. Translating gives CSVEDPLQGGYGYTF. This chain joins TRBV29-1 and TRBJ1-2; TRBD1 matches at 8 bases. V was pared by 0 bases and J by 5 bases, with 8 bases of the junction left unmatched. CDR1 is SQVTM and CDR2 is ANQGSEA in the germline V gene. CDR3 length equals 15 residues.